This T cell receptor (beta chain) was captured by sequencing in a study of human T cells and chemical hapten exposure. Background on the study: There were per-sample TCR yield variations, arising mainly from small pooled library volume differences. General study points: No change in TCRs above 1 in 1000 frequency was produced by DPC sensitization.

What the library attached to individual cDNA molecules were unique molecular identifiers. Methods used by the authors: Samples held a median of approximately 96,000 TCRs, range about 20,000–690,600. TCRdb analysed the 5' RACE reads with MiXCR anew, one entry per CDR3 protein. TCRdb, not the authors, supplied the V and J calls. The sample has 110,000 or so distinct CDR3 sequences; approximately 20% are singletons. This clonotype came up once. The target antigen is unknown. This CDR3 region has 14 residues. The germline V gene encodes CDR1 SGHDT and CDR2 YYEEEE. J was trimmed by 10 bases and V by 1 base; bases with no gene match: 7. Before extraction, the whole blood was not fractionated, and total RNA was taken from it.

The J gene is TRBJ2-1, the V gene TRBV5-6; 8 bases line up with TRBD2. This sequence was found in a human donor in good health. The CDR3 loop reads CASSLSGSGGEQFF. DNA of the CDR3: TGTGCCAGCAGCTTGAGCGGGAGTGGGGGGGAGCAGTTCTTC.